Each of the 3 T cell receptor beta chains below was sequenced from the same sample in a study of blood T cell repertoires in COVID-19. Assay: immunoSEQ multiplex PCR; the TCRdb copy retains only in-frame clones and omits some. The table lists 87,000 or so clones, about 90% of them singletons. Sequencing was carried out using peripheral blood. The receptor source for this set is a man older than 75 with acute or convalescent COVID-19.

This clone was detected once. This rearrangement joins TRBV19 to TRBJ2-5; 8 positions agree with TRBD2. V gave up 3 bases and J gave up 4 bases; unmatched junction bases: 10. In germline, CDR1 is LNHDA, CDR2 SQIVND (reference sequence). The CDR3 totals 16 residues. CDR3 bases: TGTGCCAGTAGTATCCCGGGTCTAGCGGGTGGAGAGACCCAGTACTTC. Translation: CASSIPGLAGGETQYF.

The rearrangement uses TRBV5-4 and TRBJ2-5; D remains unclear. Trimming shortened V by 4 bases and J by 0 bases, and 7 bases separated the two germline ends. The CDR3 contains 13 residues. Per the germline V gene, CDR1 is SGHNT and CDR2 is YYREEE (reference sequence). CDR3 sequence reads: CASSPRDQETQYF. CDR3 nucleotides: TGTGCCAGCAGCCCCCGGGACCAAGAGACCCAGTACTTC.

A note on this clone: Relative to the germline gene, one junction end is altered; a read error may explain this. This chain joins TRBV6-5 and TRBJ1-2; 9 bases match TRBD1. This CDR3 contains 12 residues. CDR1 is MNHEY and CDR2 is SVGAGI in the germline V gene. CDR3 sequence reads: CASRNTGGRDFF. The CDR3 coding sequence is TGTGCCAGCAGAAACACAGGGGGCAGGGACTTCTTC.